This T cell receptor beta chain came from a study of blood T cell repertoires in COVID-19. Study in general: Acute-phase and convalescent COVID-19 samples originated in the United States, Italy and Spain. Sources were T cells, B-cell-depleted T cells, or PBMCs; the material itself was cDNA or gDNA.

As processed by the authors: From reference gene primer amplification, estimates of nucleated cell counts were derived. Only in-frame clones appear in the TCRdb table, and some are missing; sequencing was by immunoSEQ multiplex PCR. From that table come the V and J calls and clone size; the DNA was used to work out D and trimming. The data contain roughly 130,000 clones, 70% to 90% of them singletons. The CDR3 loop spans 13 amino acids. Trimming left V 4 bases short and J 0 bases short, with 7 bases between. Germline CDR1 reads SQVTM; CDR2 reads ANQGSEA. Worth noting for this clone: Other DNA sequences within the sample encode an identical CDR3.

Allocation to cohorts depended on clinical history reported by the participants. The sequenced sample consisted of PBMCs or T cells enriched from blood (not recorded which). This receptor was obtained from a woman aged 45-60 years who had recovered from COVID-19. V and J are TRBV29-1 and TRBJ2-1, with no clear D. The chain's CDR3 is CSVAYSSYNEQFF. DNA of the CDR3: TGCAGCGTTGCATACAGCTCCTACAATGAGCAGTTCTTC.